The next 25 T cell receptor beta chains were all read from a single sample in a study of shared clonotypes between healthy human individuals (dated by TCRdb to between 2020 and 2021). CD8 naive samples were obtained by positive selection for CCR7 among CD45RO-negative cells, yielding a CD45RA+CCR7+ population from which TemRA cells were excluded. Library method: the immunoSEQ multiplex PCR assay. Sourced from immuneACCESS, this table was stored by TCRdb with only in-frame sequences that have V and J called. A share of the clones is absent; for the studies checked, an unresolved V gene accounts for under half, and the remainder has no known explanation. Across this sample there are 2 million or so clones, with approximately 95% seen only once. The top ten clones comprise about 1.1% of the sample. The sequencing sample was made of naive CD8+ T cells sorted from blood. The meaning of the sample's cell subset or site label: CD45RA+CCR7+. The receptors originated from a man aged 18 to 35 in good health.

This chain joins TRBV7-2 and TRBJ1-1; no clear D. The germline CDR1 and CDR2 sequences are SGHTA and FQGNSA. V was trimmed by 0 bases and J by 9 bases, leaving 8 bases between them. The length of the CDR3 is 12 residues. The chain's CDR3 is CASSLAGRKAFF. CDR3 nucleotide sequence: TGTGCCAGCAGCTTAGCGGGGAGGAAAGCTTTCTTT. Full variable domain (rest looked up from reference TRBV7-2 and TRBJ1-1): GAGVSQSPSNKVTEKGKDVELRCDPISGHTALYWYRQSLGQGLEFLIYFQGNSAPDKSGLPSDRFSAERTGGSVSTLTIQRTQQEDSAVYLCASSLAGRKAFFGQGTRLTVV.

V is TRBV5-1 and J is TRBJ2-7; TRBD2 agrees at 11 bases. Germline V lookup: CDR1 SGHRS, CDR2 YFSETQ. This CDR3 has 16 amino acids. Trimming removed 4 bases from V and 4 bases from J; junction bases left unmatched: 10. CDR3 residues: CASSDQPGTSGYEQYF. DNA for the CDR3: TGCGCCAGCAGCGATCAACCCGGGACTAGCGGTTACGAGCAGTACTTC.

The genes are TRBV4-3 and TRBJ1-2; 9 positions match TRBD1. The germline V gene encodes CDR1 LGHNA and CDR2 YSLEER. CDR3 length: 15 residues. V was clipped by 5 bases and J by 2 bases; unmatched bases: 6. The CDR3: CASSSRQGDNYGYTF. CDR3 nucleotide sequence: TGCGCCAGCAGCTCCCGACAGGGGGACAACTATGGCTACACCTTC.

A word on this clone: This sequence may be a read error, since a much larger clone differs from it by one base. The same CDR3 can be traced to other DNA sequences in this sample. The V gene is TRBV27, the J gene TRBJ1-1; tentative D call: TRBD1 (6 bases). CDR3 length equals 14 residues. The germline gives CDR1 MNHEY, CDR2 SMNVEV (reference sequence). Trimming cost V 0 bases and J 1 base, with 6 bases left between them. The CDR3 coding sequence is TGTGCCAGCAGTTTATCACAGGGGAACACTGAAGCTTTCTTT. Its translation is CASSLSQGNTEAFF.

This clone was picked up a small number of times. The chain recombines TRBV4-1 with TRBJ2-7; D remains ambiguous. This CDR3 has 13 residues. With 4 bases removed from V and 3 bases from J, the gap between germline ends came to 10 bases. The germline V gene has CDR1 MGHRA and CDR2 YSYEKL. The CDR3 sequence: CASSPSDRYEQYF. In DNA form, the CDR3 reads TGCGCCAGCAGCCCGTCTGATCGCTACGAGCAGTACTTC.

This chain joins TRBV4-1 and TRBJ2-1, with 10 bases that match TRBD1. This CDR3 comprises 14 residues. Germline trimming cut 1 base from V and 7 bases from J; bases unmatched to any gene: 1. Germline CDR1 reads MGHRA; CDR2 reads YSYEKL. DNA of the CDR3: TGCGCCAGCAGCCAAGTGGGACAGGGGAATGAGCAGTTCTTC. Protein product: CASSQVGQGNEQFF.

The rearrangement links TRBV6-4 to TRBJ1-5; the D is unclear. CDR1 and CDR2 from the germline V gene are MRHNA and SNTAGT. V shed 0 bases and J shed 5 bases, with 14 bases lying between them. This CDR3 is built from 16 residues. The CDR3 sequence is CASSDSALVSDQPQHF. The CDR3, as DNA: TGTGCCAGCAGTGACTCAGCTTTGGTCTCCGATCAGCCCCAGCATTTT.

The sample holds one count of this clone. DNA of the CDR3: TGTGCCAGCAGCCGGGACATGGGGCCCTATAATTCACCCCTCCACTTT. Translating gives CASSRDMGPYNSPLHF. V gene TRBV7-8 combines with J gene TRBJ1-6, with D perhaps matching TRBD1 (6 bases). V was pared by 5 bases and J by 2 bases, with 13 bases between. The CDR3 consists of 16 residues. Germline CDR1 is SGHVS and CDR2 is FQNEAQ.

About this clone itself: This sample also contains other DNA sequences that code for the same CDR3. The V call is TRBV4-1, the J call TRBJ2-5, with D possibly being TRBD1 (6 bases). The CDR3 loop spans 12 amino acids. V gave up 4 bases and J gave up 5 bases, with 8 bases separating them. Germline CDR1 reads MGHRA; CDR2 reads YSYEKL. CDR3 bases: TGCGCCAGCAGCCGAACAGGGGAGACCCAGTACTTC. It codes for CASSRTGETQYF.

The chain carries TRBV30 and TRBJ1-6, with a possible D match to TRBD1 (6 bases). Germline CDR1 and CDR2: GTSNPN and SVGIG (reference sequence). Trimming pared 2 bases from V and 6 bases from J, leaving 11 bases between. This CDR3 is 14 amino acids long. The CDR3 coding sequence is TGTGCCTGGAGTACGGGGGCGTTTAATTCACCCCTCCACTTT. Its protein is CAWSTGAFNSPLHF.

The rearrangement uses TRBV27 and TRBJ2-7; D is ambiguous. The CDR3 has 15 amino acids. Trimming cost V 0 bases and J 2 bases, with 11 bases left between them. Germline V gene data show CDR1 as MNHEY and CDR2 as SMNVEV (reference sequence). The CDR3 DNA reads TGTGCCAGCAGTTTATCTCTAGATTACCCCTACGAGCAGTACTTC. Translating it yields CASSLSLDYPYEQYF.

Here the CDR3 DNA reads TGTGCCAGCAGCGCCGGGACCGCTCACATCGAGACCCAGTACTTC. Residues: CASSAGTAHIETQYF. The chain combines TRBV9 with TRBJ2-5; either TRBD1 or TRBD2 may supply D (5 bases each). Germline assignment: CDR1 SGDLS and CDR2 YYNGEE. CDR3 length: 15 amino acids. The V end lost 3 bases, the J end lost 5 bases, and 17 bases lay between the germline ends.

With respect to this clone: The sample holds other DNA sequences that translate to the same CDR3. The J gene is TRBJ2-7, the V gene TRBV7-9, with 9 bases lining up with TRBD1. CDR1 and CDR2 (germline): SEHNR, FQNEAQ (reference sequence). V lost 5 bases and J lost 3; bases outside the gene matches: 8. The CDR3 consists of 15 residues. Here the CDR3 DNA reads TGTGCCAGCAGCCCGGGACAGGGAAGTTTCTACGAGCAGTACTTC. Amino acid sequence: CASSPGQGSFYEQYF.

On this clone itself: Distinct nucleotide sequences in the sample also encode this CDR3. The chain is built from TRBV6-5 and TRBJ1-2, with D possibly matching TRBD1 (5 bases). The germline V gene encodes CDR1 MNHEY and CDR2 SVGAGI. V lost 2 bases to trimming and J lost 2 bases, with 6 bases between them. CDR3 size: 13 residues. This CDR3 is CASSYDSNYGYTF. DNA for the CDR3: TGTGCCAGCAGTTACGACAGCAACTATGGCTACACCTTC.

The chain recombines TRBV5-1 with TRBJ1-1; D is undetermined. Trimming removed 1 base from V and 3 bases from J, with 10 bases in between. Germline V gene lookup returns CDR1 SGHRS and CDR2 YFSETQ. This CDR3 region has 14 residues. This CDR3 is CASSLWQGDTEAFF. CDR3 DNA sequence: TGCGCCAGCAGCTTGTGGCAAGGAGACACTGAAGCTTTCTTT. The full variable domain, in which reference TRBV5-1 and TRBJ1-1 provide the parts outside the CDR3, is KAGVTQTPRYLIKTRGQQVTLSCSPISGHRSVSWYQQTPGQGLQFLFEYFSETQRNKGNFPGRFSGRQFSNSRSEMNVSTLELGDSALYLCASSLWQGDTEAFFGQGTRLTVV.

This clone was observed at least ten times. The chain couples TRBV7-9 to TRBJ1-4; the D gene is possibly TRBD1 (5 bases). CDR1 and CDR2 (germline): SEHNR, FQNEAQ (reference sequence). Trimming removed 8 bases at V and 8 bases at J, with 12 bases between. The CDR3 has 12 residues. CDR3: CASRTEGEKLFF. The CDR3 DNA is TGTGCCAGCCGAACCGAGGGGGAAAAACTGTTTTTT.

V gene TRBV28 combines with J gene TRBJ2-1; TRBD1 might be the D (5 bases). Trimming took 11 bases from V and 7 from J, leaving 15 bases between them. This CDR3 contains 12 residues. Germline V CDR1 and CDR2: MDHEN, SYDVKM. CDR3 DNA sequence: TGTGCCTTCCGCACCGCAGGGAATGAGCAGTTCTTC. Protein: CAFRTAGNEQFF.

This sequence joins TRBV13 and TRBJ2-7, with 10 bases lining up with TRBD1. This CDR3 region has 15 residues. CDR1 is PRHDT and CDR2 is FYEKMQ in the germline V gene (reference sequence). V trimming: 8 bases; J trimming: 3 bases; junction bases outside the gene matches: 10. Written as DNA, the CDR3 is TGTGCCAGCGCAGCACTTCGGGACAGGGGCTACGAGCAGTACTTC. It specifies CASAALRDRGYEQYF. Looking up the rest from reference TRBV13 and TRBJ2-7 gives the full variable domain: AAGVIQSPRHLIKEKRETATLKCYPIPRHDTVYWYQQGPGQDPQFLISFYEKMQSDKGSIPDRFSAQQFSDYHSELNMSSLELGDSALYFCASAALRDRGYEQYFGPGTRLTVT.

The V call is TRBV6-5, the J call TRBJ1-5, with D unresolved. Germline V CDR1 and CDR2: MNHEY, SVGAGI. There are 14 residues in the CDR3. V shed 5 bases and J shed 2 bases, with 10 bases lying between them. The CDR3 sequence: CASSKGRGNQPQHF. In nucleotides, the CDR3 is TGTGCCAGCAGTAAAGGACGGGGCAATCAGCCCCAGCATTTT.

The rearrangement links TRBV27 to TRBJ1-6, with a tentative D call TRBD1 (5 bases). The CDR3 consists of 14 residues. V lost 3 bases and J lost 8, with 11 bases in between. Germline V gene data show CDR1 as MNHEY and CDR2 as SMNVEV (reference sequence). CDR3 nucleotides: TGTGCCAGCAGTTTGGACCTAGGGGATTCACCCCTCCACTTT. Amino acids: CASSLDLGDSPLHF.

The chain recombines TRBV2 with TRBJ2-1, with 12 nucleotides matching TRBD2. V shed 11 bases, J shed 7 bases, and the junction held 21 bases outside the gene matches. The CDR3 is 18 residues long. Germline CDR1 reads SNHLY; CDR2 reads FYNNEI. CDR3 protein: CACSGTGSTSGRLNEQFF. DNA of the CDR3: TGTGCCTGCTCCGGGACAGGGTCTACTAGCGGGAGGTTGAATGAGCAGTTCTTC.

J is TRBJ2-7 and V is TRBV7-9; D is unresolved. The germline V and J ends were trimmed by 2 bases and 3 bases, with 17 bases remaining between them. Per germline, CDR1 SEHNR and CDR2 FQNEAQ (reference sequence). This CDR3 region has 16 residues. CDR3 nucleotide sequence: TGTGCCAGCAGCTTAAAACCTGGTCTCACAGACTACGAGCAGTACTTC. Translating gives CASSLKPGLTDYEQYF.

V is TRBV11-2 and J is TRBJ2-7; D is unclear. V lost 5 bases, J lost 4 bases, and 12 bases lay in between. The CDR3 consists of 13 residues. The V gene's germline CDR1 is SGHAT and CDR2 FQNNGV. The CDR3 DNA is TGTGCCAGCAGCCCCACTGCGGAATACGAGCAGTACTTC. Translation gives CASSPTAEYEQYF.

The chain combines TRBV5-1 with TRBJ1-2; D perhaps matches TRBD1 (6 bases). The CDR3 length is 14 residues. Looked up from germline, CDR1 is SGHRS and CDR2 is YFSETQ. Trimming removed 4 bases from V and 0 bases from J, with 10 bases in between. CDR3 in DNA: TGCGCCAGCAGCCCGGGACAAACTAACTATGGCTACACCTTC. Protein product: CASSPGQTNYGYTF.

Note on this clone: The same CDR3 arises from other DNA sequences in this sample as well. The chain couples TRBV4-2 to TRBJ2-7, with TRBD2 identical over 8 bases. J was trimmed by 0 bases and V by 0 bases; bases with no gene match: 4. The CDR3 extends over 16 amino acids. From germline, CDR1 is LGHNA and CDR2 YNFKEQ. This CDR3 is CASSQDSGESSYEQYF. The CDR3 DNA reads TGTGCCAGCAGCCAAGATAGCGGGGAAAGCTCCTACGAGCAGTACTTC.